The clone carrying this TCR beta chain was found once. Some clones are missing from TCRdb's copy, which holds only in-frame ones; the method was immunoSEQ multiplex PCR. The table shows roughly 160,000 clones, with around 81% occurring only once. These data belong to a study of blood T cell repertoires in COVID-19. The V end was cut by 2 bases, the J end by 0 bases, with 11 bases between. The length of the CDR3 is 16 residues. CDR1 is MNHEY and CDR2 is SVGEGT in the germline V gene. This chain joins TRBV6-2 or TRBV6-3 and TRBJ1-3; TRBD1 might be the D (6 bases). Material: peripheral blood. The sequence derives from a man between 65 and 85 years old with active or convalescent COVID-19. This CDR3 reads CASSYPTGRSGNTIYF. The CDR3 DNA reads TGTGCCAGCAGTTACCCGACAGGCCGCTCTGGAAACACCATATATTTT.